This T cell receptor beta chain derives from a study of T cell responses to AZD1222 COVID-19 vaccine (dated by TCRdb to the early 2020s). For the wider study: Because spike-specific TCR depth and breadth did not differ between the two schedules, AZD1222 recipients who got a second dose at roughly 4 weeks were pooled with those who got a second dose at roughly 12 weeks. Trial participants were enrolled into age subgroups of 18-55, 56-69 and 70-plus years, which contained approximately 150, 30 and 60 TCR-sequenced participants, respectively. A total of approximately 240 trial participants underwent TCR sequencing, of whom around 200 received two doses of AZD1222 and approximately 25 received two doses of the MenACWY control vaccine. The study at large found these results: Reportedly, close to half of the unique spike-specific TCRs recognized epitopes lying outside the regions that are mutated in the B.1.351 and B.1.1.7 variants. Because no day 14 peak-response samples were available, repertoires were characterized only after the peak T cell response. CD4 TCRs associated with the vaccine covered the entire spike protein, and the dominant responses were in regions 160-218 and 743-854. Spike-specific TCR breadth and depth rose significantly after two AZD1222 doses compared with day 0 and with MenACWY recipients. In the small 56-69-year group, the increase in depth fell short of significance, most likely because of low power. Conclusions about previously exposed vaccinees are limited, since just 6 or 7 AZD1222 recipients were seropositive for SARS-CoV-2 at baseline. Most participants were white British and females outnumbered males, and the authors suggested that clonal diversity may have been underestimated.

Concerning this clone itself: Its antigen target is currently unknown. No much larger clone is present one base from it, and per-base qualities are unavailable.

The CDR3 regions of human TCRbeta chains were subjected to immunosequencing. The study's processing was this. Repertoire TCRs were checked for matches against a reference library of SARS-CoV-2-specific TCRs that had been generated using the MIRA antigen-specificity platform. Breadth was defined as the fraction of unique TCRs that were SARS-CoV-2-associated, and depth was defined as the fraction of total T cells that were SARS-CoV-2-associated. Each spike-specific TCR was assigned to its reactive spike region and to a CD4 or CD8 class using the MIRA data. Log10-transformed breadth and depth values were compared by one-way ANOVA with Sidak's multiple comparisons tests. Here the immuneACCESS table is served through TCRdb, limited to in-frame sequences with V and J called. Missing clones are a known gap in these copies; in checked studies unresolved V genes cover under half, and the rest lacks a known reason. From that table come the V and J calls and clone size; the DNA was used to work out D and trimming. Counted in this sample were some 130,000 clones; around 90% of them appeared once. 7.6% of the sample comes from the top ten.

The CDR3 measures 15 amino acids from cysteine to phenylalanine. Just CDR3 DNA is preserved here, 45 bases in frame from base 1. Trimming removed 5 bases from V and 5 bases from J, leaving 19 bases between the germline ends. From a lookup of the germline V gene (reference sequence), CDR1 and CDR2 are LGHDT and YNNKEL. This specimen's time point label, interpreted: baseline before first vaccination. Vaccinee samples came from UK trials COV001 and COV002, including a single-blind randomized controlled phase 2/3 trial of AZD1222 (ChAdOx1 nCoV-19) in healthy adults. Trial participant PBMC samples were collected at day 0 and day 28 after the second dose for TCRbeta chain sequencing.

This specimen was peripheral blood, taken on day 0 of AZD1222 vaccination. The sequence joins TRBV3-1 (or the pseudogene TRBV3-2) to TRBJ2-7; no D gene call is confident. The source of this sequence is an adult in good health. The base sequence is TGTGCCAGCAGCTTTCACGCGGAAACGTCGAACGAGCAGTACTTC. This gives the protein CASSFHAETSNEQYF.